This T cell receptor beta chain comes out of a study of shared clonotypes between healthy human individuals (dated by TCRdb to 2018 to 2021). About the investigation overall: Three men and two women, aged 18 to 49 years, made up the cohort. Per donor, three plates each were used for CD4 naive and CD4 memory, two for CD8 naive, and one for CD8 memory. Blood TCR repertoires of about 5 healthy adults were deeply sequenced to estimate repertoire size and the extent of clonotype sharing between individuals. Libraries were prepared and TCR repertoires were sequenced by different laboratories using diverse techniques, in order to increase sequencing depth and limit assay-specific biases. Each donor's leukapheresis produced roughly between about 0.8 and 8.9 billion PBMCs.

CDR1 is given as SQVTM and CDR2 as ANQGSEA, both from the germline V gene. From cysteine to phenylalanine, the CDR3 is 12 amino acids long. CDR3 DNA is the only sequence kept; it has 36 bases, read in frame from the first base. V is cut back by 4 bases and J by 3 bases, with 2 bases in the junction unmatched. This clone was seen once. The antigen it binds to is not known. No base qualities exist here, and no much larger clone lies one base off it. The sample holds other DNA sequences that translate to the same CDR3. What the authors observed across the whole study: Naive subsets generally had larger estimated clonotype richness than memory subsets did. Sampling was restricted to blood, and TCR repertoires in tissues likely differ from the TCR repertoires found in blood. Based on pairwise subsampling, the degree of clonotype sharing among donors was expected to be affected by sequencing depth. Incomplete sequencing was indicated by rarefaction of sorted-subset datasets, despite the large sequencing depth. Across four donors, approximately 5% of naive CD4, roughly 3.5% of naive CD8, 2.3% of memory CD4, and 0.3% to 0.45% of memory CD8 clonotypes were shared. Because the study included only a small number of donors, the genetic and exposure-history diversity represented was limited. Compared with non-shared clonotypes, clonotypes shared by all four sorted-subset donors had higher generation probabilities.

CD8 naive samples consisted of CD45RO-negative cells that were positively selected for CCR7, yielding a CD45RA+CCR7+ population without TemRA cells. Healthy HIV-negative adults with no recently reported acute infections or vaccinations were included as donors. Every donor was a Caucasian adult living in Nashville, Tennessee, USA. Blood was collected by leukapheresis, and PBMCs were isolated by Ficoll-Histopaque density gradient centrifugation and then cryopreserved in liquid nitrogen vapor phase. Purity and quantity of every magnetically sorted T cell population were checked by analytical flow cytometry. From each sorted fraction, genomic DNA was isolated and quantified by UV absorbance on a Nanodrop 2000c. Using the deep immunoSEQ assay, TCR CDR3 regions were amplified from genomic DNA by multiplex PCR. For each cell subset, the extracted genomic DNA was distributed evenly across all wells of several immunoSEQ 96-well plates, and each plate served as one replicate. For sorted subsets, around 200 ng genomic DNA, equal to about 30,000 T cell genomes, was loaded into each replicate PCR. The purified libraries were quantified using a Qubit 3.0 fluorometer, sized with a Bioanalyzer 2100, and then quantified again using the KAPA Library Quantification kit. Every immunoSEQ 96-well plate was sequenced on a separate single-read 150-cycle Illumina NextSeq 550 flow cell. The original methods were these. Because the immunoSEQ output included only junctional sequences and no quality scores, the filtering could not be the same as the filtering used for full-length reads. Sequences were annotated with PyIR, a Python wrapper for IgBLAST v1.9, and V/J genes and CDR3 were assigned using IMGT germline references. Any read was removed if the V/J assignment was weak (E-value above 1e-6), the CDR3 was missing, or the read contained stop codons, out-of-frame junctions, or ambiguous translated residues. V3J clonotypes were defined as sequences sharing an identical inferred V gene, J gene, and CDR3 amino acid sequence. To compute the percentage overlap between repertoires, the number of shared unique clonotypes was divided by the size of the smaller repertoire. Richness of each repertoire was evaluated using RTK rarefaction, the Chao1 estimator, and Recon v2.1 estimates of unobserved clonotypes. Generation probabilities for all TCRbeta clonotypes obtained by the gDNA method from four donors were computed using OLGA. TCRdb retrieved this table from immuneACCESS and kept in-frame rearrangements only. Not all clones are present; in checked studies, unresolved V genes account for under half, and no reason is known for the remainder. That table gives V, J and clone size, and the DNA gave D and trimming. The sample has 1.5 million to 2.5 million clones on record, less than 95% of them singletons. Together, the top ten hold 1% to 1.5% of the sample.

The sequencing input was naive CD8+ T cells sorted from blood. The sample's cell subset or site, from its label and the paper: CD45RA+CCR7+. The rearrangement combines TRBV29-1 with TRBJ2-7, and TRBD1 matches 8 of the central bases. The TCR originated in a young man in good health. The CDR3 in this case is CSVGDRGYEQYF. The nucleotide sequence is given as TGCAGCGTTGGAGACAGGGGCTACGAGCAGTACTTC.